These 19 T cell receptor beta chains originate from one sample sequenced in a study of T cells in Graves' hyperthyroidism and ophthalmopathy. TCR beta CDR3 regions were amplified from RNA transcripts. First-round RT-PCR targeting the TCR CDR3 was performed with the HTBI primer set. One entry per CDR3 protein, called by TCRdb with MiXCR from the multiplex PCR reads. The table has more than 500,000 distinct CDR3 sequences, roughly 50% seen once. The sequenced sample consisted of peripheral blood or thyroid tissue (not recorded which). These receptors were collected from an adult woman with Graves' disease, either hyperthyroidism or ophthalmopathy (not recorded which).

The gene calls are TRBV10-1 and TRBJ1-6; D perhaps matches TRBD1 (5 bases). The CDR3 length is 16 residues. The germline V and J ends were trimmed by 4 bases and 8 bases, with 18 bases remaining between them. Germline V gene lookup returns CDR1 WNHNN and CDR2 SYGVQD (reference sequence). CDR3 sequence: CASSAQEGPSDSPLHF. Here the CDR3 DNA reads TGCGCCAGCAGTGCCCAAGAGGGACCGAGCGATTCACCCCTCCACTTT.

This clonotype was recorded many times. The CDR3: CASTEVTGELFF. The CDR3, as DNA: TGTGCCAGCACAGAGGTGACCGGGGAGCTGTTTTTT. The chain has TRBV12-3 or TRBV12-4 and TRBJ2-2; D remains unclear. V dropped 7 bases and J dropped 5 bases, with 8 bases sitting between them. This CDR3 spans 12 amino acids.

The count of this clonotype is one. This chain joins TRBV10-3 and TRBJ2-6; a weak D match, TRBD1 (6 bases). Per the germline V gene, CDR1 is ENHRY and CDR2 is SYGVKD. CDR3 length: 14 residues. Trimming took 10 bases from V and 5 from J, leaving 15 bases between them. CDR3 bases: TGTGCCACCACCCCACAGGGTTGGGCCAACGTCCTGACTTTC. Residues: CATTPQGWANVLTF.

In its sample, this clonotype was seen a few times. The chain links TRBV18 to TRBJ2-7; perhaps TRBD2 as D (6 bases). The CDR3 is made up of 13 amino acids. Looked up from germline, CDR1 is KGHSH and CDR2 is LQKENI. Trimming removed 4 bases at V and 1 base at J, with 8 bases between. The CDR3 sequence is CASSRGISYEQYF. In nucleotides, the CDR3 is TGTGCCAGCTCACGCGGGATTTCCTACGAGCAGTACTTC. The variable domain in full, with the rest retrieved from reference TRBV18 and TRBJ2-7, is NAGVMQNPRHLVRRRGQEARLRCSPMKGHSHVYWYRQLPEEGLKFMVYLQKENIIDESGMPKERFSAEFPKEGPSILRIQQVVRGDSAAYFCASSRGISYEQYFGPGTRLTVT.

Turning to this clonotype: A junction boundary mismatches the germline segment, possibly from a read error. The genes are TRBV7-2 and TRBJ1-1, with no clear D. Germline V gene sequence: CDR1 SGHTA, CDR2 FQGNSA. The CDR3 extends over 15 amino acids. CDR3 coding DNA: TGCGCCAGCAGCCAAGATCAAACGTTTGCCACTGAAGCTTTCTTT. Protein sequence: CASSQDQTFATEAFF.

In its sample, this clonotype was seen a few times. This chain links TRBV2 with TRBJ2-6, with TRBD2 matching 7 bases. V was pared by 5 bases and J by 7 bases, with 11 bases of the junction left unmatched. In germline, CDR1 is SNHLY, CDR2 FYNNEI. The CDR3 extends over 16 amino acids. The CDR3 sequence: CASSLSGGLGANVLTF. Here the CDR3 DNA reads TGTGCCAGCAGTTTATCGGGAGGACTGGGCGCCAACGTCCTGACTTTC.

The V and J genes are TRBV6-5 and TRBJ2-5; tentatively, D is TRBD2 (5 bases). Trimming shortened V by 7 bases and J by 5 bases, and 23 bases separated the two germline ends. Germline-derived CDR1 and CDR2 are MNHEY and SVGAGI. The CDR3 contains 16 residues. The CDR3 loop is CASKLSPRAPWETQYF. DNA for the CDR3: TGTGCCAGCAAGCTATCCCCGCGGGCGCCCTGGGAGACCCAGTACTTC.

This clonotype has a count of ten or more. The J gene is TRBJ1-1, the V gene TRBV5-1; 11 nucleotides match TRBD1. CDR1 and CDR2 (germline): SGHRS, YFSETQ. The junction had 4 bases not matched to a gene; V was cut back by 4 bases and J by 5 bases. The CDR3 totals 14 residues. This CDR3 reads CASSGQGARTEAFF. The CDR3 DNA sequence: TGCGCCAGCAGCGGACAGGGGGCGCGGACTGAAGCTTTCTTT.

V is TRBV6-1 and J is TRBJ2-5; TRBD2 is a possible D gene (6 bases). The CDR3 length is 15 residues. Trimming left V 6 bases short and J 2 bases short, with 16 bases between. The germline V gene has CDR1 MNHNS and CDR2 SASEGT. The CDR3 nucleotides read TGTGCCAGCAGCGTAGCAGGAGGGGTGCAAGAGACCCAGTACTTC. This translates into CASSVAGGVQETQYF.

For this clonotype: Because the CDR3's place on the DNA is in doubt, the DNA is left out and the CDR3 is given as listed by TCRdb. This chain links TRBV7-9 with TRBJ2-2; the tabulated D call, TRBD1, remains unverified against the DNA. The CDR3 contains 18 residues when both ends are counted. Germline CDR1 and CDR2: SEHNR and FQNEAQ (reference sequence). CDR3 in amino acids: CASSDPGQGARTPGSCFF.

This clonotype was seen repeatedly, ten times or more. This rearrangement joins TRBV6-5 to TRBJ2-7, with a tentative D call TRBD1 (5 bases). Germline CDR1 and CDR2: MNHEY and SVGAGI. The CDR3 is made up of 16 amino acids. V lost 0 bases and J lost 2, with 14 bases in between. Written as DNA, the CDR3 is TGTGCCAGCAGTTACTCGATTTCCGGACATACCTACGAGCAGTACTTC. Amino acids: CASSYSISGHTYEQYF.

This CDR3 is CASSISSSGTQYF. DNA for the CDR3: TGTGCCAGTAGTATCAGTTCTTCCGGGACCCAGTACTTC. The chain carries TRBV19 and TRBJ2-5; D not resolved. V was trimmed by 3 bases and J by 7 bases, leaving 12 bases between them. Germline CDR1 LNHDA, CDR2 SQIVND (reference sequence). CDR3 length: 13 residues.

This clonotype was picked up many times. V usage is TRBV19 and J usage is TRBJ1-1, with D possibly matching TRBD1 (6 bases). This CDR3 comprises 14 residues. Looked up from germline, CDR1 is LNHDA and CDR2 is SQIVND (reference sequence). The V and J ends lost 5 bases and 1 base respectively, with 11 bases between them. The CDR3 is CASSYRAGNTEAFF. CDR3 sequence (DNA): TGTGCCAGTAGTTACAGGGCAGGGAACACTGAAGCTTTCTTT.

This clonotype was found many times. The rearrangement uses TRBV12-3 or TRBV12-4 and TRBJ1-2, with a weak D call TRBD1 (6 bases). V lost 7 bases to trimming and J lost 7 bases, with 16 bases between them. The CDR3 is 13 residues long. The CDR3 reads CASTFGGRGGYTF. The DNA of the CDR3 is TGTGCCAGCACCTTCGGGGGGCGAGGTGGCTACACCTTC.

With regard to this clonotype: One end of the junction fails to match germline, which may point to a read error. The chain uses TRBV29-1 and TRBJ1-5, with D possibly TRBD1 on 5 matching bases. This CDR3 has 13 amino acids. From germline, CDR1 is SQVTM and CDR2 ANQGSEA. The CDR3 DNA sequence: TGCAGCGCTGAAATCAGGGAAGGTCAGCCCCAGCATTTT. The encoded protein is CSAEIREGQPQHF.

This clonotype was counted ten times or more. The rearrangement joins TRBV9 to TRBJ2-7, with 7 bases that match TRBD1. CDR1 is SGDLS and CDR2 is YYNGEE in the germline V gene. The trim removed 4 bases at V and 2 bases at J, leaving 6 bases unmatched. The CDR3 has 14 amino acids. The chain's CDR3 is CASSPRQGTYEQYF. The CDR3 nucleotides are TGTGCCAGCAGCCCGAGACAGGGTACCTACGAGCAGTACTTC.

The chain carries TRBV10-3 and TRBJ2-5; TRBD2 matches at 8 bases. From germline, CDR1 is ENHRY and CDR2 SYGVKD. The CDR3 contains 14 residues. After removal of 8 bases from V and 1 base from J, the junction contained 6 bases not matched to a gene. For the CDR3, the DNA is TGTGCCATCGGGGCGGGGGGTGGCCAAGAGACCCAGTACTTC. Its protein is CAIGAGGGQETQYF.

CDR3 region: CASGLPPPGELFF. The CDR3 DNA reads as TGTGCTAGTGGTTTACCCCCCCCCGGGGAGCTGTTTTTT. This chain joins TRBV12-5 and TRBJ2-2; D gene unclear. The CDR3 runs 13 residues. Trimming removed 3 bases at V and 6 bases at J, with 8 bases between. Germline V CDR1 and CDR2: LGHNT, FRNRAP.

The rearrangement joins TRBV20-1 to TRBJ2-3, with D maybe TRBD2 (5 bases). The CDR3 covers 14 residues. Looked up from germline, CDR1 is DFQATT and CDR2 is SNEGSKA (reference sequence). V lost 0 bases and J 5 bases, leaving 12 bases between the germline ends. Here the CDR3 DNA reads TGCAGTGCTAGAGATCTCACTCGGGGAGATACGCAGTATTTT. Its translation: CSARDLTRGDTQYF.